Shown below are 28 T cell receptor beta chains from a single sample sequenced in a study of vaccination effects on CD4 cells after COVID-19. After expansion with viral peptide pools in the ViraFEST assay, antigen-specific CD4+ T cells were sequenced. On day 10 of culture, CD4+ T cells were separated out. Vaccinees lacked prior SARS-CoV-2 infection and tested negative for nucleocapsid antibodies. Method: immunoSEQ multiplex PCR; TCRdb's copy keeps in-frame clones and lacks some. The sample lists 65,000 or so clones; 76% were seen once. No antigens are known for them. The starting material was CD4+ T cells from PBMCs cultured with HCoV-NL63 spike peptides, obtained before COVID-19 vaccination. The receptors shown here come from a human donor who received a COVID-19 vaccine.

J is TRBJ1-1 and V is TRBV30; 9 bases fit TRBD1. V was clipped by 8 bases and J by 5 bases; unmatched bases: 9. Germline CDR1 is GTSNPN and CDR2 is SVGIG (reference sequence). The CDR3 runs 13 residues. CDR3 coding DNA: TGTGCCGGTCACCGGGACAGGGTGACTGAAGCTTTCTTT. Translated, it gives CAGHRDRVTEAFF.

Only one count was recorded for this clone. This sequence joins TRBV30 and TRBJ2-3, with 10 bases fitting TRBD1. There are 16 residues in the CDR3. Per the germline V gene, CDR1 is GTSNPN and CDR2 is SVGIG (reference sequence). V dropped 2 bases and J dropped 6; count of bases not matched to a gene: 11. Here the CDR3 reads CAWSRPPGQGSDTQYF. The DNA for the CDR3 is TGTGCCTGGAGTAGACCGCCGGGACAGGGGTCCGATACGCAGTATTTT.

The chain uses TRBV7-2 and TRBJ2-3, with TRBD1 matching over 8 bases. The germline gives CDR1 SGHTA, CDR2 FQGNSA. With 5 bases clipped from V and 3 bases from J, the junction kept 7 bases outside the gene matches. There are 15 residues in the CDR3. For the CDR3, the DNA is TGTGCCAGCAGCCTGGGGGACAGGATAACAGATACGCAGTATTTT. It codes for CASSLGDRITDTQYF.

The CDR3 nucleotides read TGTGCCAGCACTCGGGGGCTAACAAACACTGAAGCTTTCTTT. It encodes CASTRGLTNTEAFF. This chain connects TRBV6-5 to TRBJ1-1; a weak D match, TRBD1 (6 bases). V lost 7 bases, J lost 2 bases, and 14 bases lay in between. From germline, CDR1 is MNHEY and CDR2 SVGAGI. The CDR3 runs 14 residues.

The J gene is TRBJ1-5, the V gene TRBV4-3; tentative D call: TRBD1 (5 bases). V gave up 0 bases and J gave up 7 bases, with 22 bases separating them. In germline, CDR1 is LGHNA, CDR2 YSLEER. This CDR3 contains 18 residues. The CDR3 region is CASSQDGRRWGGDQPQHF. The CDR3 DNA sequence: TGCGCCAGCAGCCAAGACGGCCGCCGCTGGGGGGGAGACCAGCCCCAGCATTTT.

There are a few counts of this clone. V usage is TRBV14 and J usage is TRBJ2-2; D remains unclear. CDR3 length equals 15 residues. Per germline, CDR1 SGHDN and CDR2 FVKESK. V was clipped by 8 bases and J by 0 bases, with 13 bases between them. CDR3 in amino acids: CASGISVSNTGELFF. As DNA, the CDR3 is TGTGCCAGCGGCATCAGCGTCTCGAACACCGGGGAGCTGTTTTTT.

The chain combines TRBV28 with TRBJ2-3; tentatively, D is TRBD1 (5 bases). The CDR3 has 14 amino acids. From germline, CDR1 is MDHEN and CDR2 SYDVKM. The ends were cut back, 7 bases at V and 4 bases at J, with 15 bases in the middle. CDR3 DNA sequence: TGTGCCAGCACTCTAGGGGCAGTGGCAGATACGCAGTATTTT. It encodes CASTLGAVADTQYF.

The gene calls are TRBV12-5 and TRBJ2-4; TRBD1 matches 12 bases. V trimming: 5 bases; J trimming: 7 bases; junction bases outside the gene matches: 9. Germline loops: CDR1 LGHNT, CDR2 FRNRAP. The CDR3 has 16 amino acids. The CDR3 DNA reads TGTGCTAGTGGTCTCGGGACAGGGGGCGCCCCGAACATTCAGTACTTC. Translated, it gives CASGLGTGGAPNIQYF.

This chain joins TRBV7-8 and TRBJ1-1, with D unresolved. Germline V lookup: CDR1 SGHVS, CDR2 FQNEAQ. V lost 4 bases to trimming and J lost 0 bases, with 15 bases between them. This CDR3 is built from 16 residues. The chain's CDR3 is CASSSATWAMNTEAFF. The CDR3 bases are TGTGCCAGCAGCTCCGCCACTTGGGCCATGAACACTGAAGCTTTCTTT. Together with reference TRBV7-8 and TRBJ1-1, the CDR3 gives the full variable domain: GAGVSQSPRYKVAKRGQDVALRCDPISGHVSLFWYQQALGQGPEFLTYFQNEAQLDKSGLPSDRFFAERPEGSVSTLKIQRTQQEDSAVYLCASSSATWAMNTEAFFGQGTRLTVV.

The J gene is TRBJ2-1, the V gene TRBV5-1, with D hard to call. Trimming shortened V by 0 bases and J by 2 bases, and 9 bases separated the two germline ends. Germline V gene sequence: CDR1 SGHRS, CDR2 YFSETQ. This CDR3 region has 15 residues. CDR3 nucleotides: TGCGCCAGCAGCTTGGCGAGTAATGCCTACAATGAGCAGTTCTTC. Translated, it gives CASSLASNAYNEQFF.

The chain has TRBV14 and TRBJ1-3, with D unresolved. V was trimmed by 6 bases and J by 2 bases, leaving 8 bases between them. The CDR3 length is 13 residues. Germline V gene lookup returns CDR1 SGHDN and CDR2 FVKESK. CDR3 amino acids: CASRLAAGNTIYF. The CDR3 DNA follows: TGTGCCAGCAGGCTGGCTGCTGGAAACACCATATATTTT. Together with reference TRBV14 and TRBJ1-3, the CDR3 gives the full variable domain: EAGVTQFPSHSVIEKGQTVTLRCDPISGHDNLYWYRRVMGKEIKFLLHFVKESKQDESGMPNNRFLAERTGGTYSTLKVQPAELEDSGVYFCASRLAAGNTIYFGEGSWLTVV.

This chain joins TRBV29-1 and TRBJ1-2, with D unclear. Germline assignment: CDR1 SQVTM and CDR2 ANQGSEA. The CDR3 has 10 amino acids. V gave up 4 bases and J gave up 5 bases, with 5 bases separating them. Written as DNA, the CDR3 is TGCAGCGTTGGAGAATATGGCTACACCTTC. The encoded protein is CSVGEYGYTF.

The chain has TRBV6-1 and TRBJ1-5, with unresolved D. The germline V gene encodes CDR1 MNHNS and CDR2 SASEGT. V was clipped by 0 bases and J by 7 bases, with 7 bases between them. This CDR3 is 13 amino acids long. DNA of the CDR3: TGTGCCAGCAGTGAAGCGTATGGACAGCCCCAGCATTTT. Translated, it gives CASSEAYGQPQHF.

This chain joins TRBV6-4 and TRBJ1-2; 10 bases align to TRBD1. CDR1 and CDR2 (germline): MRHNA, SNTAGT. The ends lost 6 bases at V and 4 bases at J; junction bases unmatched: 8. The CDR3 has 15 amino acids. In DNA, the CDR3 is TGTGCCAGCAGGGCCGGGACAGGGGAAGCCTATGGCTACACCTTC. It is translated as CASRAGTGEAYGYTF.

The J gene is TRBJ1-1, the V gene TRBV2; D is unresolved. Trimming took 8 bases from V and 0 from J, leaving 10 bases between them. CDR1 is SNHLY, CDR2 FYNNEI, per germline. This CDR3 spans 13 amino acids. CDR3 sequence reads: CASGDTLNTEAFF. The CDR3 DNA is TGTGCCAGCGGGGATACCCTGAACACTGAAGCTTTCTTT.

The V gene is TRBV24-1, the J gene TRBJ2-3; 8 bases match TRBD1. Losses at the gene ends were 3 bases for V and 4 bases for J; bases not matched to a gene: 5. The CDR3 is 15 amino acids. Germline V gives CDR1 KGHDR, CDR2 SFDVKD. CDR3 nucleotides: TGTGCCACCAGTGATGACAGGGGCGTTGCAGATACGCAGTATTTT. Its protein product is CATSDDRGVADTQYF.

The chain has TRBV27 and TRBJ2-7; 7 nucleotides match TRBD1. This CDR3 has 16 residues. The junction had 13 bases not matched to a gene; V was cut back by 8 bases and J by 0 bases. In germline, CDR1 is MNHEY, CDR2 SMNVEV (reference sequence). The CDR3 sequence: CASDHYRGYPSYEQYV. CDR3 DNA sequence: TGTGCCAGCGACCACTACAGGGGCTACCCCTCCTACGAGCAGTACGTC.

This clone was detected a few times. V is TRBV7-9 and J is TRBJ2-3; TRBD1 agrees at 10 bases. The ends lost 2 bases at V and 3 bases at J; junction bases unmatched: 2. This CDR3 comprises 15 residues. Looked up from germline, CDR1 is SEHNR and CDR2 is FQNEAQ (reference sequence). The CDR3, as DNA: TGTGCCAGCAGCTTAAGACAGGGGGCAACAGATACGCAGTATTTT. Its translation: CASSLRQGATDTQYF.

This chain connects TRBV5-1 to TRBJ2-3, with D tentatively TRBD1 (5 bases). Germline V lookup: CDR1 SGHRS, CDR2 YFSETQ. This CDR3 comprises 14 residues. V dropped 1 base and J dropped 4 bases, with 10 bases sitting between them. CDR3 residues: CASSLSGFPDTQYF. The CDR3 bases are TGCGCCAGCAGCTTGTCAGGGTTCCCAGATACGCAGTATTTT.

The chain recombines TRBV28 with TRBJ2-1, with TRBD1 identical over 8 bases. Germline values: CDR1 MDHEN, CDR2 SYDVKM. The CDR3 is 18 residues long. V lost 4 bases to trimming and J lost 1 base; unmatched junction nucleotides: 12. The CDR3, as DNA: TGTGCCAGCAGTTCACGGACAGGGTCAGGAATGTCCTACAATGAGCAGTTCTTC. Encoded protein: CASSSRTGSGMSYNEQFF.

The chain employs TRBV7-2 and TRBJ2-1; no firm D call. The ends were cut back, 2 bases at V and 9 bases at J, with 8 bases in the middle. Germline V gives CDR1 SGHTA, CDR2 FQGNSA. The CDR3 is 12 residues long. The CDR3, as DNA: TGTGCCAGCAGCTTAAGTGGGGTTGAGCAGTTCTTC. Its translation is CASSLSGVEQFF.

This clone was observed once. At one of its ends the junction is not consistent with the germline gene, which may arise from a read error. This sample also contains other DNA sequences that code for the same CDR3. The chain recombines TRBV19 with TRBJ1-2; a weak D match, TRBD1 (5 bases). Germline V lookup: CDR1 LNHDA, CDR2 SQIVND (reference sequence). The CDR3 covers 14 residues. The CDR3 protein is CASSRQIHNYGYTF. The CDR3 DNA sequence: TGTGCCAGTAGTCGACAGATACATAACTATGGTTACACCTTC. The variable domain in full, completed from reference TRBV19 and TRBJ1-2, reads DGGITQSPKYLFRKEGQNVTLSCEQNLNHDAMYWYRQDPGQGLRLIYYSQIVNDFQKGDIAEGYSVSREKKESFPLTVTSAQKNPTAFYLCASSRQIHNYGYTFGSGTRLTVV.

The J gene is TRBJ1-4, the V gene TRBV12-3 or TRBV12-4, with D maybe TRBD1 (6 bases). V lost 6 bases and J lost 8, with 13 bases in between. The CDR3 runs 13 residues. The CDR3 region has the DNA TGTGCCAGCAGGGAAGGGGGGACAGAAAAACTGTTTTTT. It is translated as CASREGGTEKLFF.

DNA for the CDR3: TGTGCCACCAGTACCTGGGGCCCCCAAGAGACCCAGTACTTC. Translation gives CATSTWGPQETQYF. V usage is TRBV24-1 and J usage is TRBJ2-5; D might be TRBD1 (5 bases). Germline V gene data show CDR1 as KGHDR and CDR2 as SFDVKD. Trimming took off 6 bases at V and 1 base at J, with 11 bases between the two ends. This CDR3 has 14 amino acids.

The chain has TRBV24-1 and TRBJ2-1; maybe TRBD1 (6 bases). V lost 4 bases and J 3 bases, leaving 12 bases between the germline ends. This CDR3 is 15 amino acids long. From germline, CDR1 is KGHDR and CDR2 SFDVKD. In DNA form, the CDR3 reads TGTGCCACCAGTGAAGCAGGGGCGGGCTACAATGAGCAGTTCTTC. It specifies CATSEAGAGYNEQFF.

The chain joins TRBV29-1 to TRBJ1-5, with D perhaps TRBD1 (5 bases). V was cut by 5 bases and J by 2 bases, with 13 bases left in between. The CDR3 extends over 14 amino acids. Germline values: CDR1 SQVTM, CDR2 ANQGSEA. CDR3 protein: CSVSRGLGNQPQHF. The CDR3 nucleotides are TGCAGCGTTTCTAGGGGCCTCGGCAATCAGCCCCAGCATTTT.

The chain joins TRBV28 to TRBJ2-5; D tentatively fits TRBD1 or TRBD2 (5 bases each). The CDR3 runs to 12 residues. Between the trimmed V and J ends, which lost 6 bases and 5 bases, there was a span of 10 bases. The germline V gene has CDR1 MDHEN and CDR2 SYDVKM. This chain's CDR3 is CASSTGPETQYF. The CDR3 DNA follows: TGTGCCAGCAGCACGGGGCCCGAGACCCAGTACTTC. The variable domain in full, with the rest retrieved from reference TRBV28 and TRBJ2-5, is DVKVTQSSRYLVKRTGEKVFLECVQDMDHENMFWYRQDPGLGLRLIYFSYDVKMKEKGDIPEGYSVSREKKERFSLILESASTNQTSMYLCASSTGPETQYFGPGTRLLVL.

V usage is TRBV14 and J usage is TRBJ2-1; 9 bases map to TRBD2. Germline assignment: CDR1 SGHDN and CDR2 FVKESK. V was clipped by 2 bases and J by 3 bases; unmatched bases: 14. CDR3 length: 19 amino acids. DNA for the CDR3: TGTGCCAGCAGCCAAAGGAGGGTCTGGGGCGGGGGGGTCTACAATGAGCAGTTCTTC. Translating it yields CASSQRRVWGGGVYNEQFF. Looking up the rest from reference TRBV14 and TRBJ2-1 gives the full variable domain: EAGVTQFPSHSVIEKGQTVTLRCDPISGHDNLYWYRRVMGKEIKFLLHFVKESKQDESGMPNNRFLAERTGGTYSTLKVQPAELEDSGVYFCASSQRRVWGGGVYNEQFFGPGTRLTVL.